What follows are 26 T cell receptor beta chains derived from one specimen sequenced in a study of cytomegalovirus exposure and HLA in healthy donors. The PCR contained 60 Vbeta and 13 Jbeta primers. Using immunoSEQ multiplex PCR, the repertoire was profiled, and TCRdb retains in-frame clones only, with some absent. This table holds 100,000 to 150,000 clones, around 80% found once. Sequenced input: PBMCs. The receptors were gathered from a man aged 25 to 40 in good health and CMV-seropositive.

V and J are TRBV10-3 and TRBJ2-3; 11 bases fit TRBD1. Germline loops: CDR1 ENHRY, CDR2 SYGVKD. This CDR3 comprises 18 residues. V dropped 4 bases and J dropped 6; count of bases not matched to a gene: 15. CDR3 in amino acids: CAISVTASGGQGADTQYF. In DNA form, the CDR3 reads TGTGCCATCAGTGTGACCGCTTCGGGTGGACAGGGGGCTGATACGCAGTATTTT.

The chain uses TRBV6-1 and TRBJ2-3; D might be TRBD1 (6 bases). From germline, CDR1 is MNHNS and CDR2 SASEGT. This CDR3 comprises 13 residues. V lost 3 bases and J 6 bases, leaving 10 bases between the germline ends. The CDR3 protein is CASSDSGVDTQYF. CDR3 sequence (DNA): TGTGCCAGCAGTGACTCAGGGGTGGATACGCAGTATTTT.

This chain uses TRBV7-2 with TRBJ1-5; 8 bases align to TRBD1. CDR3 size: 16 residues. Germline lookup yields CDR1 SGHTA and CDR2 FQGNSA. Trimming cost V 3 bases and J 1 base; bases outside gene matches: 5. The CDR3 sequence is CASSFQGASSNQPQHF. CDR3 coding DNA: TGTGCCAGCAGCTTCCAGGGGGCAAGCAGCAATCAGCCCCAGCATTTT. Variable domain in full (rest from reference TRBV7-2 and TRBJ1-5): GAGVSQSPSNKVTEKGKDVELRCDPISGHTALYWYRQSLGQGLEFLIYFQGNSAPDKSGLPSDRFSAERTGGSVSTLTIQRTQQEDSAVYLCASSFQGASSNQPQHFGDGTRLSIL.

This chain connects TRBV29-1 to TRBJ2-7; 9 positions match TRBD2. Germline V gene lookup returns CDR1 SQVTM and CDR2 ANQGSEA. The CDR3 totals 13 residues. The J segment lost 1 base and the V segment lost 7 bases, leaving 5 bases of the junction unmatched. The CDR3 DNA is TGCAGCGCCGGCGGGAGGGAGTCCTACGAGCAGTACTTC. Translating gives CSAGGRESYEQYF.

The chain joins TRBV11-2 to TRBJ2-7; TRBD2 aligns across 11 bases. V shed 5 bases and J 2 bases; nucleotides not matched to a gene: 5. This CDR3 region has 15 residues. Germline-derived CDR1 and CDR2 are SGHAT and FQNNGV. Written as DNA, the CDR3 is TGTGCCAGCAGCATATGGACTAGCGGGCCCTACGAGCAGTACTTC. Protein: CASSIWTSGPYEQYF.

This chain joins TRBV6-6 and TRBJ2-7, with 15 bases fitting TRBD2. This CDR3 is built from 16 residues. Germline V CDR1 and CDR2: MNHNY, SVGAGI (reference sequence). V shed 6 bases, J shed 4 bases, and the junction held 7 bases outside the gene matches. The CDR3: CASSPGLAGGSYEQYF. The CDR3 coding sequence is TGTGCCAGCAGCCCGGGACTAGCGGGAGGTTCTTACGAGCAGTACTTC.

This clone was detected a few times. V usage is TRBV7-8 and J usage is TRBJ2-7; TRBD1 aligns across 8 bases. The germline V gene encodes CDR1 SGHVS and CDR2 FQNEAQ. This CDR3 has 16 residues. V was pared by 4 bases and J by 4 bases, with 12 bases of the junction left unmatched. The CDR3 spells CASSSHSQGARYEQYF. The DNA of the CDR3 is TGTGCCAGCAGCTCCCACTCCCAGGGGGCGAGGTACGAGCAGTACTTC.

The chain couples TRBV13 to TRBJ1-3; 7 bases map to TRBD1. The length of the CDR3 is 20 residues. Trimming took 5 bases from V and 0 from J; bases not matched to a gene: 19. Germline-derived CDR1 and CDR2 are PRHDT and FYEKMQ (reference sequence). The CDR3 DNA follows: TGTGCCAGCAGCCGATTAGCTTCAGCAGGGGGGCCGTACTCTGGAAACACCATATATTTT. This translates into CASSRLASAGGPYSGNTIYF.

J is TRBJ2-3 and V is TRBV29-1; the match to TRBD2 covers 14 bases. The germline V gene encodes CDR1 SQVTM and CDR2 ANQGSEA. The V and J ends lost 5 bases and 0 bases, in that order; junction bases with no gene match: 10. The CDR3 loop spans 18 amino acids. CDR3 region: CSVILGLAGATSTDTQYF. For the CDR3, the DNA is TGCAGCGTTATACTGGGACTAGCGGGAGCCACTAGCACAGATACGCAGTATTTT.

The rearrangement joins TRBV6-6 to TRBJ2-3, with D maybe TRBD2 (5 bases). V was trimmed by 2 bases and J by 5 bases, leaving 11 bases between them. The germline CDR1 and CDR2 sequences are MNHNY and SVGAGI (reference sequence). The CDR3 is 14 residues long. CDR3 in amino acids: CASSYTGRGDTQYF. The CDR3 DNA reads as TGTGCCAGCAGTTACACCGGACGGGGAGATACGCAGTATTTT.

The rearrangement links TRBV29-1 to TRBJ1-1; D uncertain. Germline-derived CDR1 and CDR2 are SQVTM and ANQGSEA. This CDR3 comprises 16 residues. V was shortened by 3 bases and J by 0 bases, with 17 bases between the two germline ends. The CDR3 reads CSVDLSGSGLNTEAFF. The CDR3 nucleotides are TGCAGCGTTGACTTGAGCGGTAGTGGGCTGAACACTGAAGCTTTCTTT. The full variable domain, its missing parts supplied by reference TRBV29-1 and TRBJ1-1, is SAVISQKPSRDICQRGTSLTIQCQVDSQVTMMFWYRQQPGQSLTLIATANQGSEATYESGFVIDKFPISRPNLTFSTLTVSNMSPEDSSIYLCSVDLSGSGLNTEAFFGQGTRLTVV.

In its sample, this clone was seen a few times. The chain combines TRBV7-2 with TRBJ2-5, with 9 bases identical to TRBD2. Germline lookup yields CDR1 SGHTA and CDR2 FQGNSA. This CDR3 region has 12 residues. V trimming: 1 base; J trimming: 13 bases; junction bases outside the gene matches: 4. CDR3 loop: CASSLGRGGVYF. Written as DNA, the CDR3 is TGTGCCAGCAGCTTAGGGCGGGGGGGAGTGTACTTC.

J is TRBJ1-1 and V is TRBV29-1; no clear D gene. The CDR3 covers 15 residues. The V gene lost 1 base and the J gene lost 1 base, with 13 bases spanning the gap. From germline, CDR1 is SQVTM and CDR2 ANQGSEA. CDR3 residues: CSVEVRGRQNTEAFF. Written as DNA, the CDR3 is TGCAGCGTTGAAGTACGAGGGCGTCAGAACACTGAAGCTTTCTTT.

The V call is TRBV19, the J call TRBJ2-1; perhaps TRBD2 as D (6 bases). CDR1 and CDR2 from the germline V gene are LNHDA and SQIVND (reference sequence). The length of the CDR3 is 15 residues. V gave up 4 bases and J gave up 0 bases, with 10 bases separating them. Here the CDR3 DNA reads TGTGCCAGTAGTAGCGATAGCGGCTCCTACAATGAGCAGTTCTTC. Its protein is CASSSDSGSYNEQFF.

The gene calls are TRBV27 and TRBJ2-1, with TRBD2 identical over 7 bases. This CDR3 region has 15 residues. The J segment lost 4 bases and the V segment lost 6 bases, leaving 9 bases of the junction unmatched. CDR1 MNHEY and CDR2 SMNVEV come from the germline V gene (reference sequence). The DNA of the CDR3 is TGTGCCAGCAGGGGAGCGGGGTTTAGATACAATGAGCAGTTCTTC. It specifies CASRGAGFRYNEQFF.

The chain links TRBV27 to TRBJ2-2; no clear D gene. V dropped 0 bases and J dropped 6 bases, with 5 bases sitting between them. Germline-derived CDR1 and CDR2 are MNHEY and SMNVEV (reference sequence). The CDR3 runs 13 residues. CDR3 in DNA: TGTGCCAGCAGTTTATCATGGCCCGGGGAGCTGTTTTTT. Protein sequence: CASSLSWPGELFF.

The chain employs TRBV29-1 and TRBJ2-1; TRBD2 agrees at 8 bases. The CDR3 sequence is 14 residues long. Germline V lookup: CDR1 SQVTM, CDR2 ANQGSEA. V shed 3 bases, J shed 6 bases, and the junction held 7 bases outside the gene matches. Written as DNA, the CDR3 is TGCAGCGTTGATGGGACTAGTCTGGGCAATGAGCAGTTCTTC. As protein: CSVDGTSLGNEQFF.

The CDR3 loop reads CASLTSNEQFF. Written as DNA, the CDR3 is TGTGCCAGCCTTACGAGTAATGAGCAGTTCTTC. V usage is TRBV2 and J usage is TRBJ2-1; D is uncertain. This CDR3 region has 11 residues. CDR1 and CDR2 (germline): SNHLY, FYNNEI. V was clipped by 8 bases and J by 7 bases, with 9 bases between them.

In this sample, this clone turned up a few times. The V gene is TRBV7-9, the J gene TRBJ1-2; TRBD1 matches 7 bases. CDR1 SEHNR and CDR2 FQNEAQ come from the germline V gene (reference sequence). The CDR3 totals 16 residues. V trimming: 1 base; J trimming: 3 bases; junction bases outside the gene matches: 8. This CDR3 is CASSLGPGTDHYGYTF. As DNA, the CDR3 is TGTGCCAGCAGCTTAGGACCGGGGACAGACCACTATGGCTACACCTTC.

This chain connects TRBV19 to TRBJ2-3, with D tentatively TRBD2 (5 bases). The CDR3 is 13 residues long. CDR1 and CDR2 from the germline V gene are LNHDA and SQIVND (reference sequence). Trimming pared 10 bases from V and 2 bases from J, leaving 13 bases between. CDR3 in DNA: TGTGCCACTAACAGCGGATTCACAGATACGCAGTATTTT. Encoded protein: CATNSGFTDTQYF.

The CDR3 bases are TGTGCCAGCAGCCCAGAAGGAGGGGGCAGAAACATTCAGTACTTC. The encoded protein is CASSPEGGGRNIQYF. V and J are TRBV9 and TRBJ2-4; weak D call: TRBD1 (7 bases). Per germline, CDR1 SGDLS and CDR2 YYNGEE. The CDR3 sequence is 15 residues long. V lost 4 bases to trimming and J lost 6 bases, with 17 bases between them.

This clone has only one observation. The gene calls are TRBV7-8 and TRBJ2-7, with TRBD1 matching 7 bases. Germline V gene sequence: CDR1 SGHVS, CDR2 FQNEAQ. The J segment lost 0 bases and the V segment lost 5 bases, leaving 7 bases of the junction unmatched. The CDR3 has 15 residues. Written as DNA, the CDR3 is TGTGCCAGCAGCCCAAGACAGGGAAGCTCCTACGAGCAGTACTTC. This sequence encodes CASSPRQGSSYEQYF.

A single count supports this clone. This chain joins TRBV28 and TRBJ1-2; D uncertain. Trimming pared 3 bases from V and 1 base from J, leaving 12 bases between. The CDR3 is 15 amino acids. The germline V gene encodes CDR1 MDHEN and CDR2 SYDVKM. CDR3 DNA: TGTGCCAGCAGTTTCCCCCTGACACTTAACTATGGCTACACCTTC. Its protein product is CASSFPLTLNYGYTF.

The chain carries TRBV5-1 and TRBJ1-5; D is ambiguous. Germline lookup yields CDR1 SGHRS and CDR2 YFSETQ. V gave up 0 bases and J gave up 4 bases, with 11 bases separating them. CDR3 length: 15 residues. CDR3 region: CASSLETGSNQPQHF. CDR3 coding DNA: TGCGCCAGCAGCTTGGAGACGGGAAGTAATCAGCCCCAGCATTTT.

This rearrangement joins TRBV27 to TRBJ1-5; TRBD1 agrees at 7 bases. V shed 6 bases and J 0 bases; nucleotides not matched to a gene: 8. Germline V lookup: CDR1 MNHEY, CDR2 SMNVEV (reference sequence). CDR3 length equals 16 residues. Here the CDR3 reads CASRKQGNLSNQPQHF. CDR3 DNA sequence: TGTGCCAGCAGGAAACAGGGGAACCTTAGCAATCAGCCCCAGCATTTT.

This rearrangement joins TRBV7-2 to TRBJ2-5; TRBD2 matches at 13 bases. V shed 5 bases and J 3 bases; nucleotides not matched to a gene: 12. The CDR3 sequence is 18 residues long. The germline V gene encodes CDR1 SGHTA and CDR2 FQGNSA. The CDR3 reads CASSADLPGLAGKETQYF. The CDR3 DNA sequence: TGTGCCAGCAGCGCAGATTTGCCGGGACTAGCGGGAAAAGAGACCCAGTACTTC.